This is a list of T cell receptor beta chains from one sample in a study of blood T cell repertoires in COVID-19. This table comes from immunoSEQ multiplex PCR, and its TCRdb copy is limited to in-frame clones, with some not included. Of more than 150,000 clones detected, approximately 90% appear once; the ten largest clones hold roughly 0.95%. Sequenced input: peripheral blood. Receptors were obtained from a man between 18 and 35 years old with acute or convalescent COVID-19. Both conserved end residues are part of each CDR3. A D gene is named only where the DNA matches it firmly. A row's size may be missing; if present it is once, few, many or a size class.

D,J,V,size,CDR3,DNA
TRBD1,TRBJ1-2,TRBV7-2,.,CASSLSYRGTTYGYTF,TGTGCCAGCAGCTTATCCTACAGGGGAACTACCTATGGCTACACCTTC
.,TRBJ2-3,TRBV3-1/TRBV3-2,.,CASSQGSVDTQYF,TGTGCCAGCAGCCAAGGGTCGGTGGATACGCAGTATTTT
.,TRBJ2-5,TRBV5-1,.,CASSLRPQETQYF,TGCGCCAGCAGCTTGCGTCCCCAAGAGACCCAGTACTTC
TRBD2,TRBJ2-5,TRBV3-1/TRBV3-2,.,CASSQLSSGGPIKETQYF,TGTGCCAGCAGCCAACTTTCTAGCGGGGGGCCGATAAAAGAGACCCAGTACTTC
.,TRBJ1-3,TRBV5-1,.,CASSAEQGNTIYF,TGCGCCAGCAGCGCCGAACAGGGAAACACCATATATTTT
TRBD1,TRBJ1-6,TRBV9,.,CASSPDRGLPRSPLHF,TGTGCCAGCAGCCCAGACAGGGGGCTACCTCGTTCACCCCTCCACTTT
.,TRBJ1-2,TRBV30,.,CAWSQGDYGYTF,TGTGCCTGGAGTCAGGGTGACTATGGCTACACCTTC
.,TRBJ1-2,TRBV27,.,CASSLSGGGTYGYTF,TGTGCCAGCAGTTTATCGGGCGGGGGAACCTATGGCTACACCTTC
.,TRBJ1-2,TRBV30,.,CAWSKTGTLSTF,TGTGCCTGGAGCAAAACCGGGACACTCTCCACCTTC
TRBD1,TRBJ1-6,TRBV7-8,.,CASSLGRQGSYNSPLHF,TGTGCCAGCAGCTTAGGCCGACAGGGATCCTATAATTCACCCCTCCACTTT
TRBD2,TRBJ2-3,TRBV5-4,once,CASSIWTSGTEDTQYF,TGTGCCAGCAGCATATGGACTAGCGGTACTGAAGATACGCAGTATTTT
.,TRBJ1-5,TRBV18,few,CASSLSGAGQPQHF,TGTGCCAGCTCACTCTCTGGGGCAGGACAGCCCCAGCATTTT
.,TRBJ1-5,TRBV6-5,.,CASSREFQPQHF,TGTGCCAGCAGCAGGGAATTCCAGCCCCAGCATTTT
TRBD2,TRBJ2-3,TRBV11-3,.,CASSLAGGPTDTQYF,TGTGCCAGCAGCTTAGCGGGGGGACCCACAGATACGCAGTATTTT
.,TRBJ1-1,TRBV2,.,CASSEAGGRGTSFTEAFF,TGTGCCAGCAGTGAAGCTGGGGGGAGGGGGACATCCTTTACTGAAGCTTTCTTT